The rows below give T cell receptor beta chains drawn from one sample of a study of blood T cells in healthy people across ages. TCRdb processed the 5' RACE reads anew with MiXCR; each CDR3 protein has one entry. Among around 580,000 distinct CDR3 sequences listed, roughly 43% were seen once. Sequences were obtained from blood. The receptors derive from a man older than 75 in good health. Both conserved end residues are part of each CDR3. Each record gives: D gene, V gene, J gene, clone size, CDR3 protein, CDR3 DNA. The D gene is left open where the match is weak. Rows give clone size only sometimes, using once, few, many, or a class for an expanded clone.

d_gene: TRBD2; v_gene: TRBV5-1; j_gene: TRBJ2-3; abundance: -; CDR3aa: CASSLSGPRDTQYF; CDR3nt: TGCGCCAGCAGCCTTAGCGGGCCGCGCGATACGCAGTATTTT
d_gene: -; v_gene: TRBV29-1; j_gene: TRBJ1-1; abundance: few; CDR3aa: CSLMGLGNTEAFF; CDR3nt: TGCAGCCTCATGGGCTTAGGAAACACTGAAGCTTTCTTT
d_gene: -; v_gene: TRBV2; j_gene: TRBJ2-5; abundance: -; CDR3aa: CASRGGTSAYF; CDR3nt: TGTGCCAGCAGAGGGGGGACTTCTGCGTACTTC
d_gene: TRBD2; v_gene: TRBV6-6; j_gene: TRBJ2-7; abundance: once; CDR3aa: CASRAGLVDEQYF; CDR3nt: TGTGCCAGCAGGGCGGGACTAGTGGACGAGCAGTACTTC
d_gene: TRBD2; v_gene: TRBV29-1; j_gene: TRBJ2-1; abundance: -; CDR3aa: CSAETGRAYEQFF; CDR3nt: TGCAGCGCCGAGACCGGGAGGGCCTATGAGCAGTTCTTC
d_gene: -; v_gene: TRBV7-2; j_gene: TRBJ1-1; abundance: -; CDR3aa: CASREGVVAFF; CDR3nt: TGTGCCAGCAGGGAAGGGGTCGTGGCTTTCTTT
d_gene: -; v_gene: TRBV27; j_gene: TRBJ1-2; abundance: -; CDR3aa: CASSLSSRDGEDYGYTF; CDR3nt: TGTGCCAGCAGTTTATCTTCCCGGGACGGAGAGGACTATGGCTACACCTTC
d_gene: TRBD2; v_gene: TRBV6-6; j_gene: TRBJ2-5; abundance: few; CDR3aa: CASYGGIETQYF; CDR3nt: TGTGCCAGCTACGGGGGGATAGAGACCCAGTACTTC
d_gene: TRBD1; v_gene: TRBV7-9; j_gene: TRBJ1-5; abundance: -; CDR3aa: CASSRDSNSNQPQHF; CDR3nt: TGTGCCAGCAGCCGGGACAGTAATAGCAATCAGCCCCAGCATTTT
d_gene: -; v_gene: TRBV7-6; j_gene: TRBJ2-1; abundance: few; CDR3aa: CASSLVPESYEQFF; CDR3nt: TGTGCCAGCAGCTTAGTCCCGGAATCGTATGAGCAGTTCTTC
d_gene: TRBD2; v_gene: TRBV5-1; j_gene: TRBJ2-3; abundance: few; CDR3aa: CASSPSREGRTDTQYF; CDR3nt: TGCGCCAGCAGCCCGTCGCGGGAGGGCCGCACAGATACGCAGTATTTT
d_gene: -; v_gene: TRBV29-1; j_gene: TRBJ2-2; abundance: -; CDR3aa: CSVVPVGMAGELFF; CDR3nt: TGCAGCGTTGTCCCAGTGGGAATGGCCGGGGAGCTGTTTTTT
d_gene: TRBD2; v_gene: TRBV25-1; j_gene: TRBJ2-7; abundance: -; CDR3aa: CASSATPGLAGGTYEQYF; CDR3nt: TGTGCCAGCAGTGCTACACCGGGACTAGCGGGAGGCACATACGAGCAGTACTTC
d_gene: TRBD2; v_gene: TRBV20-1; j_gene: TRBJ2-2; abundance: -; CDR3aa: CSAREGGGELFF; CDR3nt: TGCAGTGCCCGGGAGGGCGGCGGGGAGCTGTTTTTT
d_gene: TRBD1; v_gene: TRBV6-4; j_gene: TRBJ1-2; abundance: -; CDR3aa: CASSLDRGNSYTF; CDR3nt: TGTGCCAGCAGCCTCGACAGGGGGAACAGCTACACCTTC
d_gene: TRBD2; v_gene: TRBV29-1; j_gene: TRBJ2-1; abundance: -; CDR3aa: CSVGTSGSGEQFF; CDR3nt: TGCAGCGTTGGGACTAGCGGGAGCGGTGAGCAGTTCTTC
d_gene: TRBD2; v_gene: TRBV9; j_gene: TRBJ2-3; abundance: -; CDR3aa: CASSGFAGGRTDTQYF; CDR3nt: TGTGCCAGCAGCGGTTTTGCGGGGGGGCGGACGGATACGCAGTATTTT
d_gene: -; v_gene: TRBV7-2; j_gene: TRBJ1-4; abundance: -; CDR3aa: CASSRGATNEKPFF; CDR3nt: TGTGCCAGCAGTCGCGGGGCAACTAATGAAAAACCGTTTTTT
d_gene: -; v_gene: TRBV7-2; j_gene: TRBJ1-1; abundance: -; CDR3aa: CASSFLWTGRVTEAFF; CDR3nt: TGTGCCAGCAGCTTCTTGTGGACGGGGAGGGTCACTGAAGCTTTCTTT
d_gene: TRBD2; v_gene: TRBV29-1; j_gene: TRBJ2-3; abundance: -; CDR3aa: CSVVGAGRADTQYF; CDR3nt: TGCAGCGTTGTCGGGGCGGGGAGGGCAGATACGCAGTATTTT
d_gene: TRBD1; v_gene: TRBV4-1; j_gene: TRBJ1-4; abundance: -; CDR3aa: CASSQWDRGQQEKLFF; CDR3nt: TGCGCCAGCAGCCAATGGGACAGGGGGCAGCAGGAAAAACTGTTTTTT
d_gene: TRBD1; v_gene: TRBV7-3; j_gene: TRBJ2-1; abundance: -; CDR3aa: CASSIDRGSYNEQFF; CDR3nt: TGTGCCAGCAGCATAGACAGGGGATCATACAATGAGCAGTTCTTC
d_gene: TRBD2; v_gene: TRBV5-1; j_gene: TRBJ2-7; abundance: -; CDR3aa: CASSPSEGAGGPYEQYF; CDR3nt: TGCGCCAGCAGCCCCTCGGAAGGAGCGGGGGGGCCCTACGAGCAGTACTTC
d_gene: TRBD2; v_gene: TRBV6-2/TRBV6-3; j_gene: TRBJ2-1; abundance: -; CDR3aa: CASSLTSGRAGYNEQFF; CDR3nt: TGTGCCAGCAGTTTGACTAGCGGGAGGGCCGGTTACAATGAGCAGTTCTTC
d_gene: TRBD1; v_gene: TRBV20-1; j_gene: TRBJ2-3; abundance: few; CDR3aa: CSAPRGRDRDTQYF; CDR3nt: TGCAGTGCCCCAAGGGGTAGGGACAGAGATACGCAGTATTTT
d_gene: TRBD2; v_gene: TRBV5-1; j_gene: TRBJ2-1; abundance: few; CDR3aa: CASLPGGGTAYNEQFF; CDR3nt: TGCGCCAGCCTTCCTGGGGGAGGGACGGCTTACAATGAGCAGTTCTTC
d_gene: -; v_gene: TRBV7-9; j_gene: TRBJ2-6; abundance: few; CDR3aa: CASSKVGLRRGANVLTF; CDR3nt: TGTGCCAGCAGCAAAGTGGGACTCCGTCGGGGGGCCAACGTCCTGACTTTC
d_gene: -; v_gene: TRBV5-1; j_gene: TRBJ2-3; abundance: -; CDR3aa: CASRLDPGPNTDTQYF; CDR3nt: TGCGCCAGCAGACTTGATCCGGGACCGAACACAGATACGCAGTATTTT
d_gene: TRBD1; v_gene: TRBV20-1; j_gene: TRBJ2-7; abundance: once; CDR3aa: CSAREGGTGASYEQYF; CDR3nt: TGCAGTGCTAGAGAGGGAGGGACAGGGGCTTCCTACGAGCAGTACTTC
d_gene: -; v_gene: TRBV6-2/TRBV6-3; j_gene: TRBJ2-3; abundance: -; CDR3aa: CASSGAFRASTDTQYF; CDR3nt: TGTGCCAGCAGCGGAGCTTTTCGGGCTAGCACAGATACGCAGTATTTT
d_gene: TRBD1; v_gene: TRBV20-1; j_gene: TRBJ1-2; abundance: -; CDR3aa: CSARDGRGQGDYGYTF; CDR3nt: TGCAGTGCTAGAGATGGCCGGGGACAGGGTGACTATGGCTACACCTTC
d_gene: TRBD2; v_gene: TRBV5-5; j_gene: TRBJ2-7; abundance: -; CDR3aa: CASSLLTSGSYEQYF; CDR3nt: TGTGCCAGCAGCTTGTTGACTAGCGGGAGCTACGAGCAGTACTTC
d_gene: TRBD2; v_gene: TRBV9; j_gene: TRBJ2-1; abundance: -; CDR3aa: CASSVVNSGNDEQFF; CDR3nt: TGTGCCAGCAGCGTAGTGAATAGCGGGAACGATGAGCAGTTCTTC
d_gene: -; v_gene: TRBV3-1; j_gene: TRBJ1-4; abundance: -; CDR3aa: CASSQGSAGGEKLFF; CDR3nt: TGTGCCAGCAGCCAAGGGTCAGCAGGAGGGGAAAAACTGTTTTTT
d_gene: TRBD1; v_gene: TRBV5-1; j_gene: TRBJ2-5; abundance: -; CDR3aa: CASKGQGNQETQYF; CDR3nt: TGCGCCAGCAAGGGACAGGGGAACCAAGAGACCCAGTACTTC
d_gene: TRBD1; v_gene: TRBV20-1; j_gene: TRBJ1-2; abundance: -; CDR3aa: CSARVGTGEGYTF; CDR3nt: TGCAGTGCTAGAGTTGGGACAGGGGAAGGCTACACCTTC
d_gene: -; v_gene: TRBV3-1; j_gene: TRBJ2-5; abundance: -; CDR3aa: CASSQSAARGETQYF; CDR3nt: TGTGCCAGCAGCCAATCGGCAGCGCGGGGTGAGACCCAGTACTTC
d_gene: TRBD1; v_gene: TRBV7-2; j_gene: TRBJ2-1; abundance: -; CDR3aa: CASSLGTGRGNEQFF; CDR3nt: TGTGCCAGCAGCTTAGGGACAGGGAGAGGCAATGAGCAGTTCTTC
d_gene: -; v_gene: TRBV25-1; j_gene: TRBJ2-1; abundance: -; CDR3aa: CASSGARGSTYNEQFF; CDR3nt: TGTGCCAGCAGTGGGGCCAGGGGAAGTACCTACAATGAGCAGTTCTTC
d_gene: -; v_gene: TRBV27; j_gene: TRBJ1-1; abundance: -; CDR3aa: CASSRNPTVASIEAFF; CDR3nt: TGTGCCAGCAGTAGAAACCCGACAGTGGCCTCCATTGAAGCTTTCTTT
d_gene: -; v_gene: TRBV6-1; j_gene: TRBJ2-4; abundance: -; CDR3aa: CASEYFRIQYF; CDR3nt: TGTGCCAGCGAGTATTTTAGAATTCAGTACTTC
d_gene: -; v_gene: TRBV20-1; j_gene: TRBJ1-6; abundance: few; CDR3aa: CSAREGTGKSPLHF; CDR3nt: TGCAGTGCTAGAGAGGGGACGGGGAAATCACCCCTCCACTTT
d_gene: TRBD1; v_gene: TRBV20-1; j_gene: TRBJ1-2; abundance: -; CDR3aa: CSADSSDRANGYTF; CDR3nt: TGCAGTGCTGACTCCTCGGACAGGGCAAATGGCTACACCTTC
d_gene: TRBD1; v_gene: TRBV27; j_gene: TRBJ1-5; abundance: -; CDR3aa: CVSRATGDGQPQHF; CDR3nt: TGTGTCAGCAGAGCGACAGGGGATGGACAGCCCCAGCATTTT
d_gene: -; v_gene: TRBV29-1; j_gene: TRBJ2-7; abundance: few; CDR3aa: CSVEGGTPGTYEQYF; CDR3nt: TGCAGCGTTGAAGGGGGGACCCCCGGGACCTACGAGCAGTACTTC
d_gene: -; v_gene: TRBV7-9; j_gene: TRBJ1-1; abundance: -; CDR3aa: CASSQSSLNAEAFF; CDR3nt: TGTGCCAGCAGCCAATCATCTTTGAACGCTGAAGCTTTCTTT
d_gene: TRBD1; v_gene: TRBV29-1; j_gene: TRBJ2-1; abundance: -; CDR3aa: CSGQTGGRSYNEQFF; CDR3nt: TGCAGCGGCCAGACAGGGGGCAGGTCCTACAATGAGCAGTTCTTC
d_gene: -; v_gene: TRBV6-1; j_gene: TRBJ1-2; abundance: -; CDR3aa: CASSETEVEGYTF; CDR3nt: TGTGCCAGCAGTGAAACGGAGGTAGAGGGCTACACCTTC
d_gene: TRBD1; v_gene: TRBV10-3; j_gene: TRBJ2-5; abundance: -; CDR3aa: CAISANSGTGEETQYF; CDR3nt: TGTGCCATCAGTGCAAATTCCGGGACAGGGGAAGAGACCCAGTACTTC
d_gene: -; v_gene: TRBV7-6; j_gene: TRBJ2-7; abundance: -; CDR3aa: CASSIPRTSLKIYEQYF; CDR3nt: TGTGCCAGCAGCATCCCCCGGACAAGTTTAAAAATATACGAGCAGTACTTC
d_gene: -; v_gene: TRBV7-3; j_gene: TRBJ2-7; abundance: -; CDR3aa: CASSLTAGSNEQYF; CDR3nt: TGTGCCAGCAGCTTAACGGCAGGGTCCAACGAGCAGTACTTC
d_gene: TRBD2; v_gene: TRBV3-1; j_gene: TRBJ2-1; abundance: -; CDR3aa: CASSQDRGSGTYNEQFF; CDR3nt: TGTGCCAGCAGCCAAGATCGGGGTAGCGGGACTTACAATGAGCAGTTCTTC
d_gene: -; v_gene: TRBV20-1; j_gene: TRBJ2-3; abundance: -; CDR3aa: CSARVSMGTDTQYF; CDR3nt: TGCAGTGCTAGGGTTTCGATGGGCACAGATACGCAGTATTTT
d_gene: -; v_gene: TRBV20-1; j_gene: TRBJ2-7; abundance: -; CDR3aa: CSARKSPQNYEQYF; CDR3nt: TGCAGTGCTAGGAAGAGTCCCCAGAACTACGAGCAGTACTTC
d_gene: TRBD2; v_gene: TRBV7-6; j_gene: TRBJ2-1; abundance: -; CDR3aa: CASSPRLAPTTYNEQFF; CDR3nt: TGTGCCAGCAGCCCAAGACTAGCACCAACAACTTACAATGAGCAGTTCTTC
d_gene: TRBD1; v_gene: TRBV7-9; j_gene: TRBJ2-7; abundance: -; CDR3aa: CASSETGGPYEQYF; CDR3nt: TGTGCCAGCAGCGAAACAGGGGGCCCCTACGAGCAGTACTTC
d_gene: TRBD1; v_gene: TRBV25-1; j_gene: TRBJ2-1; abundance: -; CDR3aa: CASSARQGARVFEQFF; CDR3nt: TGTGCCAGCAGTGCACGACAGGGGGCGCGGGTCTTTGAGCAGTTCTTC
d_gene: -; v_gene: TRBV18; j_gene: TRBJ2-1; abundance: -; CDR3aa: CASSTMGEQFF; CDR3nt: TGTGCCAGCTCAACGATGGGTGAGCAGTTCTTC
d_gene: -; v_gene: TRBV7-9; j_gene: TRBJ2-1; abundance: -; CDR3aa: CASSLERAGNNEQFF; CDR3nt: TGTGCCAGCAGCTTAGAGCGGGCAGGGAACAATGAGCAGTTCTTC
d_gene: TRBD1; v_gene: TRBV24-1; j_gene: TRBJ2-1; abundance: few; CDR3aa: CATSDAGQGARDEQFF; CDR3nt: TGTGCCACCAGTGATGCGGGACAGGGGGCGCGGGATGAGCAGTTCTTC